The 7 T cell receptor beta chains reported below all come from one sample, sequenced in a study of T cell repertoires in cytomegalovirus infection. These receptors are not linked to any known antigen. TCRdb re-called the reads with MiXCR, one entry per CDR3 protein. Among around 430,000 distinct CDR3 sequences, roughly 42% were seen once, and the ten largest hold approximately 40%. Here the sequenced sample was cultured PBMCs, taken from culture after CMV antigen stimulation. These receptors were collected from a human donor in good health (CMV status not recorded). Some clones in this sample may be carry-over from other donors' samples.

The chain carries TRBV7-2 and TRBJ2-1; TRBD2 might be the D (5 bases). The CDR3 covers 12 residues. V was pared by 5 bases and J by 8 bases, with 10 bases between. Germline V gene sequence: CDR1 SGHTA, CDR2 FQGNSA. CDR3 sequence: CASSAGGYEQFF. CDR3 DNA: TGTGCCAGCAGCGCGGGTGGTTATGAGCAGTTCTTC.

This clonotype has just one count. The rearrangement joins TRBV10-3 to TRBJ2-1, with 7 bases that match TRBD2. Germline trimming cut 5 bases from V and 4 bases from J; bases unmatched to any gene: 5. Germline lookup yields CDR1 ENHRY and CDR2 SYGVKD. CDR3 length: 14 amino acids. The CDR3 sequence is CAISSSGPYNEQFF. The CDR3 DNA reads as TGTGCCATCAGTTCTAGCGGCCCATACAATGAGCAGTTCTTC.

The V call is TRBV25-1, the J call TRBJ2-7; possibly TRBD2 for D (6 bases). Germline-derived CDR1 and CDR2 are MGHDK and SYGVNS. V dropped 3 bases and J dropped 2 bases, with 14 bases sitting between them. The CDR3 runs to 15 residues. The CDR3 reads CASSEWGVGAYEQYF. The CDR3 nucleotides are TGTGCCAGCAGTGAGTGGGGGGTTGGGGCCTACGAGCAGTACTTC.

In its sample, this clonotype was seen a few times. V gene TRBV5-3 combines with J gene TRBJ1-5; the D gene is possibly TRBD1 (5 bases). TRBV5-3 is identified as an open reading frame with a role that is uncertain. V lost 4 bases and J lost 7, with 18 bases in between. There are 15 residues in the CDR3. The CDR3: CARSRRDATGQPQHF. CDR3 bases: TGTGCCAGAAGCAGGAGGGACGCCACGGGGCAGCCCCAGCATTTT.

This clonotype occurred a few times. The rearrangement joins TRBV7-6 to TRBJ2-1; no clear D. Germline CDR1 and CDR2: SGHVS and FNYEAQ. CDR3 length equals 12 residues. V dropped 5 bases and J dropped 8 bases, with 10 bases sitting between them. The chain's CDR3 is CASSPGPDEQFF. The CDR3 DNA reads as TGTGCCAGCAGCCCCGGCCCCGATGAGCAGTTCTTC.

CDR3 in amino acids: CAISESEGAYEQYF. CDR3 DNA sequence: TGTGCCATCAGTGAGTCGGAAGGGGCCTACGAGCAGTACTTC. The chain carries TRBV10-3 and TRBJ2-7; D is possibly TRBD1 (5 bases). The CDR3 totals 14 residues. Germline loops: CDR1 ENHRY, CDR2 SYGVKD. V was shortened by 0 bases and J by 2 bases, with 8 bases between the two germline ends.

In its sample, this clonotype was seen a few times. The DNA for the CDR3 is TGTGCCAGCAGCCGCCTACCCGGGGGGAACCAAGAGACCCAGTACTTC. This encodes CASSRLPGGNQETQYF. The chain recombines TRBV7-2 with TRBJ2-5; 7 nucleotides align to TRBD2. Germline values: CDR1 SGHTA, CDR2 FQGNSA. Germline trimming cut 5 bases from V and 0 bases from J; bases unmatched to any gene: 9. This CDR3 region has 16 residues.